Below, one TCR beta chain is given with its context. No antigen is known for it. Using its own MiXCR run on the 5' RACE reads, TCRdb lists one record per CDR3 protein. In the table there are 300,000 to 350,000 distinct CDR3 sequences, around 11% of which are singletons. The record originates from a study of T cells after yellow fever vaccination. Study results and limitations: The presence of abundant clonotypes contaminating from the bulk population was possible in FACS-sorted repertoires.

The CDR3 contains 16 residues. J gave up 2 bases and V 3 bases, and 7 bases lay outside the gene matches. The germline V gene has CDR1 SGHVS and CDR2 FNYEAQ. The sequence was collected from a man aged 18-30 years who received the YFV17D yellow fever vaccine. The rearrangement uses TRBV7-6 and TRBJ2-3; 8 nucleotides match TRBD2. The sample was CD4+ T cells sorted from PBMCs, taken 45 days after the yellow fever booster vaccination. This CDR3 reads CASSFLAGGLTDTQYF. In nucleotides, the CDR3 is TGTGCCAGCAGCTTTCTAGCGGGCGGACTCACAGATACGCAGTATTTT.